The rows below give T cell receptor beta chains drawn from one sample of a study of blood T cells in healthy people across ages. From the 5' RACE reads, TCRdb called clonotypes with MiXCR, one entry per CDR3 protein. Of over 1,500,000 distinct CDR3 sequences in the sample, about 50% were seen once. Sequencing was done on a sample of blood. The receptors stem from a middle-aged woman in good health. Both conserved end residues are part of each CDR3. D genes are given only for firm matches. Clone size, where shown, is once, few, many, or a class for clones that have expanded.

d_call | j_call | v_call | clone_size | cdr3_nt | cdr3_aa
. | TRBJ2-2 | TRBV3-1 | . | TGTGCCAGCAGCCAAGTTAGGGGGGGGACCGGGGGGCTGTTTTTT | CASSQVRGGTGGLFF
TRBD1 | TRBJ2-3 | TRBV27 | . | TGTGCCAGCAGTTTATCAGTCCGAACAGGGGTAGATACGCAGTATTTT | CASSLSVRTGVDTQYF
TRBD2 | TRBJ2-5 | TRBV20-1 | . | TGCAGTGCTTCCGGGACTAGCGGGGACCAAGAGACCCAGTACTTC | CSASGTSGDQETQYF
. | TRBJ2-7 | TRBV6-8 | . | TGTGCCAGCAGCCACAGGCCGGGACACCTCTACGAGCAGTACTTC | CASSHRPGHLYEQYF
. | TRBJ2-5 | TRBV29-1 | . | TGCAGCGTTGGCCCGGGTCCGGAGACCCAGTACTTC | CSVGPGPETQYF
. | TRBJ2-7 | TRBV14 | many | TGTGCCAGCAGCCAAGACTCCCCGTACGAGCAGTACTTC | CASSQDSPYEQYF
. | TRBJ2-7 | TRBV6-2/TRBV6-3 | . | TGTGCCAGCAGTTTAGGGAAAACCGAGCAGTACTTC | CASSLGKTEQYF
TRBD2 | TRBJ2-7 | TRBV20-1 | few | TGCAGTGGCAACCCGGGACTAGCCTACTACGAGCAGTACTTC | CSGNPGLAYYEQYF
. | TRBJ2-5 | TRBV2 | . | TGTGCCAGCATTACCCAAGAGACCCAGTACTTC | CASITQETQYF
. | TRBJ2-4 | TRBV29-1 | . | TGCAGCGTTGAAGGGACACCGAAGGGGAACATTCAGTACTTC | CSVEGTPKGNIQYF
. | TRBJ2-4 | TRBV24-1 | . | TGTGCCACCAGTGATCCAGGGAGATCAAACATTCAGTACTTC | CATSDPGRSNIQYF
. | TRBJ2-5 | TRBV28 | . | TGTGCCAGCAGTTTAGTCGGGGGTCCAGAGAGGACCCAGTACTTC | CASSLVGGPERTQYF
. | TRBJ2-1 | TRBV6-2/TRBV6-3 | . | TGTGCCAGCAGGGGGGTCCGGGACAACATTTACAATGAGCAGTTCTTC | CASRGVRDNIYNEQFF
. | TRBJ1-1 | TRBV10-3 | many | TGTGCCATCAGTGAGGGAGGGAGGAACACTGAAGCTTTCTTT | CAISEGGRNTEAFF
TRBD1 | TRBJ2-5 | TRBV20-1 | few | TGCAGTGCTTCTACTACAGGGGGCCAAGAGACCCAGTACTTC | CSASTTGGQETQYF
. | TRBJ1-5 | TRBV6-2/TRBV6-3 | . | TGTGCCAGCAGAACAGACTCCTTTAGCAATCAGCCCCAGCATTTT | CASRTDSFSNQPQHF
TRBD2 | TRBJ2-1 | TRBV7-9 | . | TGTGCCAGCAGCCCACGGCGAGGCGGGGGACTTGGTGAGCAGTTCTTC | CASSPRRGGGLGEQFF
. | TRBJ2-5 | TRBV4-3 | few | TGCGCCAGCAGCCCCCTCCCGGGGCAAGAGACCCAGTACTTC | CASSPLPGQETQYF
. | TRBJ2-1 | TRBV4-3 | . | TGCGCCAGCAGCCAGGAGCTCTCCGGGTGGGGCCTACGCCTAGAGCAGTTCTTC | CASSQELSGWGLRLEQFF
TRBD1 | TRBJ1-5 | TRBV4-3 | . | TGCGCCAGCAACGACAGGGAGGGTCAGCCCCAGCATTTT | CASNDREGQPQHF
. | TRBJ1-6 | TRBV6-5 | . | TGTGCCAGCAGTTACTCGGACAGTCTGAGCTCCTATAATTCACCCCTCCACTTT | CASSYSDSLSSYNSPLHF
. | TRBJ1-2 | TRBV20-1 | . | TGCAGTGCTAGACCAACCCGAACAGGGCATGGCTACACCTTC | CSARPTRTGHGYTF
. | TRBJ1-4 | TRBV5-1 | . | TGCGCCAGCAGCTTGGTGGGGACCGATGAAAAACTGTTTTTT | CASSLVGTDEKLFF
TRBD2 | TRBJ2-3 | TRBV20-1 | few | TGCAGCGCCGGAAACCCAGCGGGGGGGACAGATACGCAGTATTTT | CSAGNPAGGTDTQYF
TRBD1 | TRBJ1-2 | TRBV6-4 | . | TGTGCCAGCACTATGCCCCGGGACAGGGCTTTTAACTATGGCTACACCTTC | CASTMPRDRAFNYGYTF
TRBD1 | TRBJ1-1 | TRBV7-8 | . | TGTGCCAGCAGCCCCGGTACCAAGACAGGGAGATACACTGAAGCTTTCTTT | CASSPGTKTGRYTEAFF
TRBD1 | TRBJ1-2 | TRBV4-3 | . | TGCGCCAGCAGCCAAGTGACAGGGGAACATGGCTACACCTTC | CASSQVTGEHGYTF
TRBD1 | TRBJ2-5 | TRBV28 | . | TGTGCCAGCAGTCTCTACTCGGGACAGGGGGCCATAGAGACCCAGTACTTC | CASSLYSGQGAIETQYF
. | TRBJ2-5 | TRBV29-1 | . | TGCAGCGCCCCCGGACAAGAGACCCAGTACTTC | CSAPGQETQYF
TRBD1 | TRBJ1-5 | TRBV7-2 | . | TGTGCCAGCAGCTTCCGGGACAGGGGTGCCGGGGATCAGCCCCAGCATTTT | CASSFRDRGAGDQPQHF
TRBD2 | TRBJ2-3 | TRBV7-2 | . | TGTGCCAGCAGCTCCCCTCCGACTAGCGGGATCACAGATACGCAGTATTTT | CASSSPPTSGITDTQYF
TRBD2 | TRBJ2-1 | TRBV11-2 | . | TGTGCCAGCAGCAGGGGACTAGCGGGGGGGAACTACAATGAGCAGTTCTTC | CASSRGLAGGNYNEQFF